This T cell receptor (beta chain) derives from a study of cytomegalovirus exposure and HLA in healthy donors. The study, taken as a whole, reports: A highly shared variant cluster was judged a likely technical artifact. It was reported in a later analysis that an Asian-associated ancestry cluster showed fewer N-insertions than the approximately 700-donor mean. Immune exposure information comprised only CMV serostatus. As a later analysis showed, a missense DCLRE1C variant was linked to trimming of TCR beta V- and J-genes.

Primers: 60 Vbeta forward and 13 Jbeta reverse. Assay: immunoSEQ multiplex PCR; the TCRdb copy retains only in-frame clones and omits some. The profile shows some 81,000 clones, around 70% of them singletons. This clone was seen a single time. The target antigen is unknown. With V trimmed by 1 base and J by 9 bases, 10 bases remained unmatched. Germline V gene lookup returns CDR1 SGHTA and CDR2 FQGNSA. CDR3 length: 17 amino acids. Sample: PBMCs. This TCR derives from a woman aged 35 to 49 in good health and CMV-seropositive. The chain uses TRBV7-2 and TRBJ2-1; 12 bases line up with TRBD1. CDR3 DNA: TGTGCCAGCAGCTTAGTCCCCGGGACAGGGGGCTCGGCTGAGCAGTTCTTC. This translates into CASSLVPGTGGSAEQFF.